This TCR beta chain was retrieved from a study of OX40 agonist ivuxolimab in advanced cancers. The germline V gene has CDR1 SGHTA and CDR2 FQGNSA. The CDR3 spans 17 residues. V dropped 1 base and J dropped 6; count of bases not matched to a gene: 9. Clones were sequenced by immunoSEQ multiplex PCR, and TCRdb holds only the in-frame ones, with some missing. The sample consists of about 82,000 clones, 75% to 90% of them appearing once. This clonotype originated in an adult with an advanced solid tumor such as melanoma, head and neck, liver or kidney cancer. Sequenced material: CD4+ or CD8+ T cells sorted from blood, taken in a trial of the OX40 agonist ivuxolimab. The chain uses TRBV7-2 and TRBJ2-2, with 9 bases lining up with TRBD1. For the CDR3, the DNA is TGTGCCAGCAGCTTAGTTTCGGGACAGGGCATGGCCGGGGAGCTGTTTTTT. It encodes CASSLVSGQGMAGELFF.